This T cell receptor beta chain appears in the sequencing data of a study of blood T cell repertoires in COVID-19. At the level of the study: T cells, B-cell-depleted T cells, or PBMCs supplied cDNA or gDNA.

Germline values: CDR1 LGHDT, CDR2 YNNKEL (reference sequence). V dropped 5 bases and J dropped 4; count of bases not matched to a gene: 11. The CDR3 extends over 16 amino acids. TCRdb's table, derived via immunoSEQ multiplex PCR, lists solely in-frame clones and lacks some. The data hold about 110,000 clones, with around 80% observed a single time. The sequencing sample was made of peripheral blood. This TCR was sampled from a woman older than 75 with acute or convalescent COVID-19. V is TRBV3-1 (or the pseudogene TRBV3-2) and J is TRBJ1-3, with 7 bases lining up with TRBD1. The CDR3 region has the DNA TGTGCCAGCAGCGCGGGACAGAGGGTTGACGGAAACACCATATATTTT. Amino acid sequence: CASSAGQRVDGNTIYF.